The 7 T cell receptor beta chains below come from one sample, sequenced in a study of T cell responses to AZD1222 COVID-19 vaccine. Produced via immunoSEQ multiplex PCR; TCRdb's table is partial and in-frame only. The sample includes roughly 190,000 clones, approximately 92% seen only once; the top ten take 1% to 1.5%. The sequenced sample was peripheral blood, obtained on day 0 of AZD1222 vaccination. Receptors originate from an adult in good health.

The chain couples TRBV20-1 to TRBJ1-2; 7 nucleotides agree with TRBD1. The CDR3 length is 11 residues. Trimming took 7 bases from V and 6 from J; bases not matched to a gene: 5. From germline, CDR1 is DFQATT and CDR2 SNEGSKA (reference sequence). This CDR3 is CSGTGEDGYTF. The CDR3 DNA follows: TGCAGTGGAACAGGGGAGGATGGCTACACCTTC.

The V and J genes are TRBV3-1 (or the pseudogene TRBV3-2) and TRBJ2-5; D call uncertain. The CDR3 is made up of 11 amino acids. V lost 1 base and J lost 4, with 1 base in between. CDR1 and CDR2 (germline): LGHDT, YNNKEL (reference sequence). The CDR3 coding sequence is TGTGCCAGCAGCCAAGTAGAGACCCAGTACTTC. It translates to CASSQVETQYF.

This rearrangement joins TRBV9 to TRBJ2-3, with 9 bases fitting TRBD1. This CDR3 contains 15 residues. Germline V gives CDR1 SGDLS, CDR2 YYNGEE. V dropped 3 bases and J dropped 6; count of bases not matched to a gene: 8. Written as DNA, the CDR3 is TGTGCCAGCAGCGGATACAGGGGGCTATCGGATACGCAGTATTTT. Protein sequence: CASSGYRGLSDTQYF.

CDR3 nucleotides: TGTGCCAGCAGTCAAACTAGAGCGAACACTGAAGCTTTCTTT. This translates into CASSQTRANTEAFF. The rearrangement joins TRBV2 to TRBJ1-1; no definite D call. This CDR3 is built from 14 residues. Germline V gene sequence: CDR1 SNHLY, CDR2 FYNNEI. V was cut by 5 bases and J by 1 base, with 11 bases left in between.

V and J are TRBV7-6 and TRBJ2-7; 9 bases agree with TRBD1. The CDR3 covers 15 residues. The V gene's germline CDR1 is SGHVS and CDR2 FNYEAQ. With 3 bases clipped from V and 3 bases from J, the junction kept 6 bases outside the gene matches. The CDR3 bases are TGTGCCAGCAGCTTGACCGGGACAGGGAACTACGAGCAGTACTTC. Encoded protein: CASSLTGTGNYEQYF.

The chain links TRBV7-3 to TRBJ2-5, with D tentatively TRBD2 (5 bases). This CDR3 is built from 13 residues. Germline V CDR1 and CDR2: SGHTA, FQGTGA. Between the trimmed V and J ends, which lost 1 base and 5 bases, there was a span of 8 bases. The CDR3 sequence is CASSLSGGETQYF. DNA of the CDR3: TGTGCCAGCAGCTTAAGCGGCGGGGAGACCCAGTACTTC.

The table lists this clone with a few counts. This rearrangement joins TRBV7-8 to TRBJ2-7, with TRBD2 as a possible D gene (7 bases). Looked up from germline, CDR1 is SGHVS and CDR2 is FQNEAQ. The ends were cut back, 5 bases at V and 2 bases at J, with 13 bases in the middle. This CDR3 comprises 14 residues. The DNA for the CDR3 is TGTGCCAGCAGCAGAGGGGGGGGCCCCTACGAGCAGTACTTC. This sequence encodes CASSRGGGPYEQYF.